These T cell receptor beta chains were read from a single sample in a study of T cell responses to AZD1222 COVID-19 vaccine. Sequenced by immunoSEQ multiplex PCR; TCRdb stores in-frame clones only, minus some. The repertoire holds 180,000 or so clones, with about 90% as singletons. The source was peripheral blood, collected 28 days after the second AZD1222 dose. The receptor set was obtained from an adult who received the AZD1222 COVID-19 vaccine. Each CDR3 is given with its conserved first and last residue. D genes are given only for firm matches. For some rows the clone size is stated as once, few or many, or as a class when expanded; others skip it.

v_gene,len,j_gene,d_gene,abundance,CDR3nt,CDR3aa
TRBV27,15,TRBJ2-5,NA,NA,TGTGCCAGCAGTTTATCCGGGACCTACGGAGAGACCCAGTACTTC,CASSLSGTYGETQYF
TRBV30,11,TRBJ2-7,NA,once,TGTGCCCGAGGGACAACCTACGAGCAGTACTTC,CARGTTYEQYF
TRBV27,13,TRBJ1-3,NA,NA,TGTGCCAGCAGTTTAAGGGCTGGAAACACCATATATTTT,CASSLRAGNTIYF
TRBV30,12,TRBJ1-3,NA,NA,TGTGCCTGGCAGGGTCTTGGAAACACCATATATTTT,CAWQGLGNTIYF
TRBV15,16,TRBJ1-6,NA,NA,TGTGCCACCAGCAGAGGGTGGGGAGTTGGGGGCTCACCCCTCCACTTT,CATSRGWGVGGSPLHF
TRBV6-6,16,TRBJ1-1,NA,NA,TGTGCCAGCAGTTACGCCCGGTACAGGGAAAACACTGAAGCTTTCTTT,CASSYARYRENTEAFF
TRBV28,13,TRBJ1-1,TRBD1,NA,TGTGCCAGCGGAGAAGACCAGGGGGCAAAGGCTTTCTTT,CASGEDQGAKAFF
TRBV5-1,15,TRBJ2-2,NA,NA,TGCGCCAGCAGCTCCCGGGCGGGCGGGGACGGGGAGCTGTTTTTT,CASSSRAGGDGELFF
TRBV5-4,17,TRBJ1-1,NA,NA,TGTGCCAGCAGCTTGTTTCGGTACAGGCTTCCTAACACTGAAGCTTTCTTT,CASSLFRYRLPNTEAFF
TRBV27,16,TRBJ2-3,TRBD2,NA,TGTGCCAGCAGAAAACCGGGACTAGCGGGACCAGATACGCAGTATTTT,CASRKPGLAGPDTQYF
TRBV11-2,16,TRBJ1-5,NA,NA,TGTGCCAGCAGCTTAGCGACAGGATTTAGCAATCAGCCCCAGCATTTT,CASSLATGFSNQPQHF
TRBV18,17,TRBJ2-7,NA,once,TGTGCCAGCTCACCACCTGTCAGTTTAGAGAGCTCCTACGAGCAGTACTTC,CASSPPVSLESSYEQYF
TRBV30,13,TRBJ1-5,NA,NA,TGTGCCTGGAGTCGGCAGGTCAATCAGCCCCAGCATTTT,CAWSRQVNQPQHF
TRBV7-8,17,TRBJ2-1,NA,NA,TGTGCCAGCAGCTTGGGCAGACTGGATAGCTCCTACAATGAGCAGTTCTTC,CASSLGRLDSSYNEQFF
TRBV19,14,TRBJ1-2,NA,NA,TGTGCCAGTAGTCCCGGGCAGCAACCATATGGCTACACCTTC,CASSPGQQPYGYTF
TRBV30,16,TRBJ1-5,TRBD1,NA,TGTGCCTGGAGTTCGGACAGGGGAAGTGGGGATCAGCCCCAGCATTTT,CAWSSDRGSGDQPQHF
TRBV7-6,16,TRBJ1-3,TRBD1,NA,TGTGCCAGCAGCTTAGGGACAGGGGGCTCTGGAAACACCATATATTTT,CASSLGTGGSGNTIYF
TRBV7-2,16,TRBJ1-2,NA,NA,TGTGCCAGCAGCACATTTATGGCTAGGGGGGGAGATGGCTACACCTTC,CASSTFMARGGDGYTF
TRBV27,14,TRBJ1-5,NA,once,TGTGCCAGCAGAGGGCTGGAGGGCAATCAGCCCCAGCATTTT,CASRGLEGNQPQHF
TRBV7-8,17,TRBJ2-1,TRBD2,NA,TGTGCCAGCAGTCAAGGCCGGACTAGCGGGGGGTACAATGAGCAGTTCTTC,CASSQGRTSGGYNEQFF
TRBV5-5,15,TRBJ1-1,NA,NA,TGTGCCAGCAGCACCTCTGAAGGGATGAACACTGAAGCTTTCTTT,CASSTSEGMNTEAFF
TRBV30,15,TRBJ1-1,NA,NA,TGTGCCTGGAGTGCTATAACAGGGCTCGCCACTGAAGCTTTCTTT,CAWSAITGLATEAFF
TRBV4-1,14,TRBJ2-2,NA,NA,TGCGCCAGCCTAGGAGGGGCGAACACCGGGGAGCTGTTTTTT,CASLGGANTGELFF
TRBV4-2,15,TRBJ2-7,NA,NA,TGTGCCAGCAGCCAAGATCGGACTCCTACCTACGAGCAGTACTTC,CASSQDRTPTYEQYF
TRBV13,15,TRBJ1-2,NA,NA,TGTGCCAGCAGCCTTGGATACAGCTCTAACTATGGCTACACCTTC,CASSLGYSSNYGYTF
TRBV13,15,TRBJ2-1,NA,NA,TGTGCCAGCAGCTTAGGTCTTAGGGGACTTCATGAGCAGTTCTTC,CASSLGLRGLHEQFF
TRBV5-1,16,TRBJ1-1,NA,NA,TGCGCCAGCAGCCCGGGGGCGGGCCGCATGAACACTGAAGCTTTCTTT,CASSPGAGRMNTEAFF
TRBV19,17,TRBJ2-5,TRBD2,NA,TGTGCCAGTAGTATGACCGGACTAGCGGCGTACCAAGAGACCCAGTACTTC,CASSMTGLAAYQETQYF
TRBV9,14,TRBJ2-7,NA,NA,TGTGCCAGCAGCGTAGACGGCAGGTCCTACGAGCAGTACTTC,CASSVDGRSYEQYF
TRBV11-2,13,TRBJ1-2,NA,NA,TGTGCCAGCAGCCCCGACCTTAACTATGGCTACACCTTC,CASSPDLNYGYTF
TRBV6-1,15,TRBJ2-4,NA,medium-sized,TGTGCCAGCAGTGAACCTCCCGGACAGCTCAACATTCAGTACTTC,CASSEPPGQLNIQYF
TRBV6-5,14,TRBJ1-1,TRBD1,NA,TGTGCCAGCAGCGACCTGACAGGGGAAACTGAAGCTTTCTTT,CASSDLTGETEAFF
TRBV2,17,TRBJ1-2,TRBD1,NA,TGTGCCACTCAATGGGTTACAGGGGCGGAAGGTTCGTATGGCTACACCTTC,CATQWVTGAEGSYGYTF
TRBV30,16,TRBJ1-4,NA,NA,TGTGCCTGGAGTACCTCTTCCCGGGTAACTAATGAAAAACTGTTTTTT,CAWSTSSRVTNEKLFF
TRBV6-5,15,TRBJ1-3,NA,once,TGTGCCAGCAGTCCACCCGGGACATCTGGAAACACCATATATTTT,CASSPPGTSGNTIYF
TRBV7-8,15,TRBJ1-4,TRBD1,NA,TGTGCCAGCAGCCTAGGTTCGACAGGGAATGAAAAACTGTTTTTT,CASSLGSTGNEKLFF
TRBV28,14,TRBJ2-2,TRBD1,NA,TGTGCCAGCAGACCGACAGGGGCCACCGGGGAGCTGTTTTTT,CASRPTGATGELFF
TRBV4-1,17,TRBJ2-6,TRBD1,NA,TGCGCCAGCAGCCAAGCCCCGACAGGGACTGGGGCCAACGTCCTGACTTTC,CASSQAPTGTGANVLTF
TRBV12-3/TRBV12-4,12,TRBJ1-2,NA,NA,TGTGCCAGCAGCGGTCAGGGGAAAGGCTACACCTTC,CASSGQGKGYTF
TRBV29-1,12,TRBJ2-1,NA,NA,TGCAGCGTCCCCCGGACCGGCTCCCAGGAGTTCTTC,CSVPRTGSQEFF
TRBV19,16,TRBJ2-5,NA,NA,TGTGCCAGTAGTATGGGGGTCCCTGCGGCCCAAGAGACCCAGTACTTC,CASSMGVPAAQETQYF
TRBV18,13,TRBJ1-1,NA,once,TGTGCCAGCTCACCGAAGGGGTACGGTGAAGCTTTCTTT,CASSPKGYGEAFF
TRBV19,13,TRBJ2-1,TRBD2,NA,TGTGCCAGTAGTTCGGGACTAGACAATGAGCAGTTCTTC,CASSSGLDNEQFF
TRBV5-4,13,TRBJ1-1,NA,few,TGTGCCAGCAGCACGGACAGTGACACTGAAGCTTTCTTT,CASSTDSDTEAFF
TRBV19,14,TRBJ1-1,TRBD1,NA,TGTGCCAGTAGCATTACAGGGGGGGGGACTGAAGCTTTCTTT,CASSITGGGTEAFF
TRBV29-1,12,TRBJ1-3,NA,NA,TGCAGCGTAAGGGACTCTGGAAACACCATATATTTT,CSVRDSGNTIYF
TRBV19,19,TRBJ1-2,TRBD1,NA,TGTGCCAGTACCCCTCGGAACGGACAGGGGGCGGGAGAGGACTATGGCTACACCTTC,CASTPRNGQGAGEDYGYTF
TRBV3-1/TRBV3-2,13,TRBJ2-7,TRBD2,NA,TGTGCCAGCAGCCTAGCGGGAGGGCGGGAGCAGTACTTC,CASSLAGGREQYF
TRBV6-5,12,TRBJ2-5,NA,NA,TGTGCCAGCAGGGGCGGAGGGGAGACCCAGTACTTC,CASRGGGETQYF
TRBV21-1,16,TRBJ1-2,NA,NA,TGTGCCAGCAGCAAGCCCACGCGCGGGATCGACTATGGCTACACCTTC,CASSKPTRGIDYGYTF
TRBV4-1,15,TRBJ2-3,NA,NA,TGCGCCAGCAGCCAAATGTCCCCCGGGACAGATACGCAGTATTTT,CASSQMSPGTDTQYF
TRBV9,15,TRBJ2-7,NA,NA,TGTGCCAGCAGCCTAGTTCGGGACTCCTCCTACGAGCAGTACTTC,CASSLVRDSSYEQYF
TRBV4-3,15,TRBJ2-3,TRBD2,NA,TGCGCCAGCAGCCAAGCACTAGCGGGAGGGTATACGCAGTATTTT,CASSQALAGGYTQYF
TRBV28,14,TRBJ2-3,NA,NA,TGTGCCAGCACCCCCCACAGGAGGGGAGATACGCAGTATTTT,CASTPHRRGDTQYF
TRBV6-5,12,TRBJ1-1,NA,NA,TGTGCCAGCAGAGGCGGCGGACAGGAAGCTTTCTTT,CASRGGGQEAFF
TRBV27,15,TRBJ1-3,TRBD1,once,TGTGCCAGCAGCGTCGGACAGGTCACCGGAAACACCATATATTTT,CASSVGQVTGNTIYF